One TCR beta chain is described in this entry. At one of its ends the junction is not consistent with the germline gene, which may arise from a read error. Libraries were prepared by immunoSEQ multiplex PCR; TCRdb keeps only in-frame clonotypes and omits some of them. The sample holds approximately 240,000 clones, 70% to 90% seen once. Germline V lookup: CDR1 LNHDA, CDR2 SQIVND (reference sequence). This CDR3 contains 17 residues. The data are from a study of blood T cell repertoires in COVID-19. This chain uses TRBV19 with TRBJ1-2, with 10 nucleotides matching TRBD1. The receptor was derived from a young woman who had recovered from COVID-19. The sequencing sample was made of peripheral blood. The CDR3 nucleotides read TGTGCCAGTCGTATGGGACAGGGGCTTGGGGAGAACTATGGCTACACCTTC. Its protein product is CASRMGQGLGENYGYTF. The full variable domain, in which reference TRBV19 and TRBJ1-2 provide the parts outside the CDR3, is DGGITQSPKYLFRKEGQNVTLSCEQNLNHDAMYWYRQDPGQGLRLIYYSQIVNDFQKGDIAEGYSVSREKKESFPLTVTSAQKNPTAFYLCASRMGQGLGENYGYTFGSGTRLTVV.